The present entry profiles one TCR beta chain with its context. Repertoires were generated with immunoSEQ multiplex PCR, while TCRdb's copy carries only in-frame clones and drops some. Of around 200,000 clones listed, approximately 80% are singletons. The CDR3 loop spans 13 amino acids. With 8 bases clipped from V and 2 bases from J, the junction kept 5 bases outside the gene matches. From germline, CDR1 is SGHVS and CDR2 FQNEAQ. The source of the sample is a study of blood T cell repertoires in COVID-19. The material sequenced was peripheral blood. This clonotype was obtained from a human donor in a cohort sampled during active COVID-19. The chain joins TRBV7-8 to TRBJ1-1, with 7 bases that match TRBD1. The CDR3 spells CASETGLNTEAFF. The CDR3, as DNA: TGTGCCAGCGAGACAGGGCTAAACACTGAAGCTTTCTTT.